Sequencing of this TCR beta chain was carried out in a study of identical twins (dated by TCRdb to the mid-2010s). About the study as a whole: To test whether fetal clonotypes persist, the study used deep sequencing on TCR alpha and beta repertoires from monozygotic twins, unrelated adults of various ages, and cord blood. Replicate twin experiments were performed at different times using different library preparation protocols to rule out contamination.

All donors were healthy Caucasians. Three unrelated non-twin adults were additionally sequenced: a male aged 18 to 29, a male aged 50 to 60 and a female aged 50 to 60. Miltenyi CD45RO+ enrichment and human naive T-cell isolation kits were used to isolate memory (CD45RO+) and naive T cells from PBMC. As concerns this clonotype: Its antigen is still unknown. No much larger clone exists at a distance of one base, and base qualities are not known.

The library was built by means of 5' RACE. TCRdb shows the sequencer as Illumina HiSeq 2000. A universal primer binding site was introduced by template switching, and a unique molecular identifier was present in the final cDNA, enabling accurate counting of TCR cDNA molecules. Specific primers in the conserved constant-segment region were used to synthesize first-strand cDNA for TCR alpha and beta chains. To control for contamination, each cDNA library was double barcoded with a SMART-Mk sample barcode plus Illumina barcodes. TruSeq adapter sequences along with Illumina sample barcodes were introduced in two successive PCR steps. TCR alpha and beta cDNA libraries were sequenced on the Illumina HiSeq platform with custom primers. The source study handled its data this way. Raw reads were processed with MiGEC to extract unique molecular identifiers, and MiXCR was used to determine CDR3 positions. Recombination models were inferred per individual with the repgenHMM and IGoR tools using an EM algorithm. The analysis of shared clonotypes was done with the tcR package in R, with sharing normalized by the product of cloneset sizes. To study raw recombination free of thymic and clonal selection effects, out-of-frame nonproductive sequences were analyzed. In TCRdb, the public reads were trimmed at Q25 with fastp and aligned with MiXCR, with productive beta chains retained. Each CDR3 protein gets just one entry, which takes the most common genes and DNA from the rows behind it. The authors' filters were not applied to this entry. Here the sample has about 690,000 distinct CDR3 sequences; around 6% occur a single time. The ten biggest clones cover under 2% of the sample.

Spanning cysteine to phenylalanine, the CDR3 consists of 16 amino acids. Only the CDR3 DNA is retained, 48 bases long and in frame from the first base. The germline V gene encodes CDR1 LGHNA and CDR2 YNFKEQ. The junction shows trimming of 0 bases on V and 6 bases on J, and the gene matches do not reach 5 bases of it. Summary of the overall study and its limitations: Out-of-frame TCR alpha sequences shared between twins showed an excess of low generation-probability sequences compared with coincidental sharing between unrelated individuals. Because the same donors could not be followed over many years, the conclusions depended on cross-sectional statistical analysis. Recombination models systematically underestimated out-of-frame TCR alpha sharing in monozygotic twins but agreed with sharing between unrelated individuals. The excess sharing between twins in beta out-of-frame sequences was weaker because fewer shared sequences reduced the signal-to-noise ratio. Zero-insertion analyses could be partly confounded by invariant T cells such as MAIT and iNKT, though diverse VJ usage argued against such confounding for most clonotypes. Fewer insertions were carried by abundant cord blood beta clonotypes, a similar but weaker trend appeared in young adult naive repertoires, and no such trend appeared in memory repertoires.

The receptor chain draws on TRBV4-2 and TRBJ2-4; 10 of the junction bases match TRBD2. The TCR comes from a man aged 18-30 years in good health. Material: naive T cells sorted from blood. The cell subset or site label of this sample denotes: cells isolated with a human naive T-cell isolation kit. The CDR3 is CASSQDRAGGGNIQYF. At the DNA level, the sequence is TGTGCCAGCAGCCAAGATCGAGCGGGAGGGGGAAACATTCAGTACTTC.